These 11 T cell receptor beta chains came from one sample sequenced in a study of T cells in Graves' hyperthyroidism and ophthalmopathy. Amplified TCR beta CDR3 regions derived from RNA transcripts. HTBI primers drove first-round RT-PCR of the TCR CDR3. TCRdb re-derived calls from the multiplex PCR reads in MiXCR, one entry per CDR3 protein. Here the sample spans over 250,000 distinct CDR3 sequences, less than 30% being singletons. Sequencing was done on a sample of blood. All receptors derive from a man aged 40-49 years with Graves' hyperthyroidism that later progressed to Graves' ophthalmopathy.

The chain recombines TRBV25-1 with TRBJ2-5; 7 bases fit TRBD2. CDR3 length: 18 residues. V dropped 3 bases and J dropped 5; count of bases not matched to a gene: 18. Germline V CDR1 and CDR2: MGHDK, SYGVNS. CDR3 in DNA: TGTGCCAGCAGTGATGTGGGGCGCGGCGGGAGACCCTGGGAGACCCAGTACTTC. This sequence encodes CASSDVGRGGRPWETQYF. Together with reference TRBV25-1 and TRBJ2-5, the CDR3 gives the full variable domain: EADIYQTPRYLVIGTGKKITLECSQTMGHDKMYWYQQDPGMELHLIHYSYGVNSTEKGDLSSESTVSRIRTEHFPLTLESARPSHTSQYLCASSDVGRGGRPWETQYFGPGTRLLVL.

The chain employs TRBV6-2 or TRBV6-3 and TRBJ2-7; D is ambiguous. Germline CDR1 MNHEY, CDR2 SVGEGT. V was pared by 7 bases and J by 2 bases, with 18 bases between. The CDR3 consists of 15 residues. For the CDR3, the DNA is TGTGCCAGCAAACTGTACCGGACGGAAACCTACGAGCAGTACTTC. Amino acids: CASKLYRTETYEQYF.

V gene TRBV19 combines with J gene TRBJ1-1, with no clear D. The germline gives CDR1 LNHDA, CDR2 SQIVND (reference sequence). The CDR3 has 13 residues. Trimming took off 3 bases at V and 1 base at J, with 6 bases between the two ends. The CDR3 sequence is CASSISQNTEAFF. CDR3 sequence (DNA): TGTGCCAGTAGTATCAGTCAGAACACTGAAGCTTTCTTT.

This clonotype was detected ten times or more. The chain is built from TRBV20-1 and TRBJ1-3; D is unresolved. The germline V and J ends were trimmed by 5 bases and 3 bases, with 11 bases remaining between them. CDR1 is DFQATT, CDR2 SNEGSKA, per germline (reference sequence). This CDR3 comprises 13 residues. The CDR3 is CSALWRGGNTIYF. In DNA form, the CDR3 reads TGCAGTGCTCTCTGGAGAGGTGGAAACACCATATATTTT.

V is TRBV7-8 and J is TRBJ1-5; D is ambiguous. Trimming pared 1 base from V and 6 bases from J, leaving 13 bases between. The CDR3 loop spans 15 amino acids. Per the germline V gene, CDR1 is SGHVS and CDR2 is FQNEAQ. The CDR3 nucleotides read TGTGCCAGCAGCTTAGTGCGCCAGAACCCTCAGCCCCAGCATTTT. Translation gives CASSLVRQNPQPQHF.

The V and J genes are TRBV12-3 or TRBV12-4 and TRBJ1-1; D is ambiguous. This CDR3 spans 13 amino acids. The V gene lost 4 bases and the J gene lost 3 bases, with 9 bases spanning the gap. The CDR3 loop is CASSYRVDTEAFF. Here the CDR3 DNA reads TGTGCCAGCAGTTATAGGGTAGACACTGAAGCTTTCTTT.

The chain recombines TRBV6-1 with TRBJ2-7, with D maybe TRBD2 (6 bases). Germline CDR1 and CDR2: MNHNS and SASEGT. CDR3 length: 14 residues. Trimming took 6 bases from V and 0 from J, leaving 12 bases between them. CDR3 region: CASRLAPSSYEQYF. CDR3 sequence (DNA): TGTGCCAGCAGACTAGCACCGAGCTCCTACGAGCAGTACTTC.

This clonotype has at least ten counts. J is TRBJ1-3 and V is TRBV12-3 or TRBV12-4, with no clear D. V gave up 5 bases and J gave up 1 base, with 3 bases separating them. The CDR3 runs to 12 residues. CDR3 DNA sequence: TGTGCCAGCAGTCAATCTGGAAACACCATATATTTT. Protein product: CASSQSGNTIYF.

This rearrangement joins TRBV28 to TRBJ2-2, with 7 bases that match TRBD2. The germline CDR1 and CDR2 sequences are MDHEN and SYDVKM. V shed 8 bases and J 1 base; nucleotides not matched to a gene: 10. The CDR3 length is 16 residues. For the CDR3, the DNA is TGTGCCAGCCTAAGAAGCGGGACTATGAACACCGGGGAGCTGTTTTTT. Translated: CASLRSGTMNTGELFF. The full variable domain, completed using reference TRBV28 and TRBJ2-2, is DVKVTQSSRYLVKRTGEKVFLECVQDMDHENMFWYRQDPGLGLRLIYFSYDVKMKEKGDIPEGYSVSREKKERFSLILESASTNQTSMYLCASLRSGTMNTGELFFGEGSRLTVL.

This clonotype was seen repeatedly, ten times or more. CDR3 region: CASSSRTASGEAFF. CDR3 coding DNA: TGTGCCAGCAGCTCAAGAACAGCCTCTGGGGAGGCTTTCTTT. The chain links TRBV7-9 to TRBJ1-1; D is uncertain. CDR1 is SEHNR and CDR2 is FQNEAQ in the germline V gene (reference sequence). V lost 4 bases and J lost 11, with 20 bases in between. The CDR3 length is 14 residues.

V gene TRBV28 combines with J gene TRBJ1-5, with D possibly matching TRBD1 (5 bases). Trimming took 6 bases from V and 6 from J, leaving 9 bases between them. Germline CDR1 MDHEN, CDR2 SYDVKM. CDR3 length equals 12 residues. CDR3: CASSGTSQPQHF. Written as DNA, the CDR3 is TGTGCCAGCAGCGGGACTTCTCAGCCCCAGCATTTT.